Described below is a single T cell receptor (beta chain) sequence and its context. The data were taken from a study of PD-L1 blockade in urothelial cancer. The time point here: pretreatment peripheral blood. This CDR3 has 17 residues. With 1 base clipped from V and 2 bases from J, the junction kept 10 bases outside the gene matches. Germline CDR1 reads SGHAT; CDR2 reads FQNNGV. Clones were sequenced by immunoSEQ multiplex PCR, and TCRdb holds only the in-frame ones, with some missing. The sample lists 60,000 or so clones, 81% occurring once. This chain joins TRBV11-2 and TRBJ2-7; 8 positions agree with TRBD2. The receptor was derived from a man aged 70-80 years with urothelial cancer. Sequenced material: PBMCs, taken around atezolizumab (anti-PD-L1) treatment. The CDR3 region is CASSLGLAGGRAYEQYF. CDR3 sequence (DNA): TGTGCCAGCAGCTTAGGGCTAGCGGGTGGTAGGGCCTACGAGCAGTACTTC.